These 32 T cell receptor beta chains came from one sample sequenced in a study of blood T cell repertoires in COVID-19. Assay: immunoSEQ multiplex PCR; the TCRdb copy retains only in-frame clones and omits some. The sample carries roughly 28,000 clones, roughly four fifths recorded once. The source material was peripheral blood. These receptors all stem from a man between 65 and 79 years old with acute or convalescent COVID-19.

This clone is a singleton in its sample. The chain couples TRBV9 to TRBJ2-1; D is perhaps TRBD2 (6 bases). Germline V CDR1 and CDR2: SGDLS, YYNGEE. The CDR3 sequence is 14 residues long. Trimming took off 3 bases at V and 5 bases at J, with 12 bases between the two ends. The CDR3 sequence is CASSARTTDNEQFF. The CDR3, as DNA: TGTGCCAGCAGCGCGCGGACTACCGACAATGAGCAGTTCTTC.

The chain has TRBV5-8 and TRBJ2-3; D perhaps matches TRBD1 (6 bases). Deletions cut 2 bases from V and 1 base from J, with 11 bases between. There are 15 residues in the CDR3. The germline gives CDR1 SGHTS, CDR2 YDEGEE. The CDR3 region has the DNA TGTGCCAGCAGCTTAAAGGGGGTCGGCACAGATACGCAGTATTTT. Protein sequence: CASSLKGVGTDTQYF.

CDR3 protein: CASSPRGTLLEQFF. The CDR3 bases are TGTGCCAGCAGTCCCAGGGGCACTCTTCTTGAGCAGTTCTTC. V and J are TRBV25-1 and TRBJ2-1; maybe TRBD1 (6 bases). The germline V gene has CDR1 MGHDK and CDR2 SYGVNS. V dropped 5 bases and J dropped 9 bases, with 17 bases sitting between them. The CDR3 loop spans 14 amino acids.

The chain carries TRBV12-3 or TRBV12-4 and TRBJ1-1; no definite D call. Between the trimmed V and J ends, which lost 5 bases and 0 bases, there was a span of 7 bases. The CDR3 contains 13 residues. The CDR3 sequence: CASSKQMNTEAFF. The DNA of the CDR3 is TGTGCCAGCAGTAAACAGATGAACACTGAAGCTTTCTTT.

This clone was seen a single time. This chain connects TRBV7-3 to TRBJ1-1; 7 bases fit TRBD1. In germline, CDR1 is SGHTA, CDR2 FQGTGA. This CDR3 is built from 13 residues. With V trimmed by 5 bases and J by 4 bases, 4 bases remained unmatched. This chain's CDR3 is CASSQGTATEAFF. DNA of the CDR3: TGTGCCAGCAGCCAAGGGACAGCCACTGAAGCTTTCTTT.

This clone came up a few times. The chain joins TRBV5-4 to TRBJ1-3; maybe TRBD1 (5 bases). V gave up 4 bases and J gave up 0 bases, with 11 bases separating them. From germline, CDR1 is SGHNT and CDR2 YYREEE (reference sequence). The CDR3 runs to 15 residues. CDR3 in amino acids: CASSAGRPSGNTIYF. CDR3 nucleotide sequence: TGTGCCAGCAGCGCGGGACGGCCCTCTGGAAACACCATATATTTT.

This chain links TRBV30 with TRBJ1-1, with 9 bases aligning to TRBD1. Per germline, CDR1 GTSNPN and CDR2 SVGIG (reference sequence). The CDR3 runs to 13 residues. After removal of 5 bases from V and 3 bases from J, the junction contained 4 bases not matched to a gene. Written as DNA, the CDR3 is TGTGCCTGGGGACAGGGGCGGGACACTGAAGCTTTCTTT. This sequence encodes CAWGQGRDTEAFF.

The chain carries TRBV30 and TRBJ2-7, with TRBD1 matching over 10 bases. The CDR3 runs to 14 residues. Germline CDR1 and CDR2: GTSNPN and SVGIG (reference sequence). V trimming: 6 bases; J trimming: 0 bases; junction bases outside the gene matches: 5. CDR3 bases: TGTGCCTGCCGCGGGGACAGGGGCTCCTACGAGCAGTACTTC. Translating gives CACRGDRGSYEQYF. Using reference TRBV30 and TRBJ2-7 for the parts outside the CDR3, the full variable domain is SQTIHQWPATLVQPVGSPLSLECTVEGTSNPNLYWYRQAAGRGLQLLFYSVGIGQISSEVPQNLSASRPQDRQFILSSKKLLLSDSGFYLCACRGDRGSYEQYFGPGTRLTVT.

This chain connects TRBV27 to TRBJ2-1; D is perhaps TRBD1 (6 bases). The germline gives CDR1 MNHEY, CDR2 SMNVEV (reference sequence). The V end lost 0 bases, the J end lost 5 bases, and 8 bases lay between the germline ends. The CDR3 length is 14 residues. In DNA, the CDR3 is TGTGCCAGCAGTTTATCGAGGGGGAACAATGAGCAGTTCTTC. Amino acid sequence: CASSLSRGNNEQFF.

This clone was picked up many times. The chain couples TRBV13 to TRBJ1-1; D not resolved. V was trimmed by 5 bases and J by 1 base, leaving 5 bases between them. Germline lookup yields CDR1 PRHDT and CDR2 FYEKMQ (reference sequence). This CDR3 has 12 residues. CDR3 region: CASSPENTEAFF. The CDR3 coding sequence is TGTGCCAGCAGCCCAGAGAACACTGAAGCTTTCTTT.

The chain joins TRBV5-5 to TRBJ1-1, with D unclear. The CDR3 extends over 13 amino acids. V lost 0 bases and J 8 bases, leaving 11 bases between the germline ends. The V gene's germline CDR1 is SGHKS and CDR2 YYEKEE (reference sequence). The chain's CDR3 is CASSLEDPGEAFF. In DNA form, the CDR3 reads TGTGCCAGCAGCTTGGAAGATCCGGGAGAAGCTTTCTTT.

The chain employs TRBV28 and TRBJ1-1; no clear D. V lost 6 bases to trimming and J lost 1 base, with 6 bases between them. The CDR3 is 12 residues long. Germline V lookup: CDR1 MDHEN, CDR2 SYDVKM. CDR3 in DNA: TGTGCCAGCAGATCAGGGAACACTGAAGCTTTCTTT. The encoded protein is CASRSGNTEAFF.

This clone was found a few times. The chain uses TRBV6-2 or TRBV6-3 and TRBJ1-2; no definite D call. V lost 1 base and J 4 bases, leaving 4 bases between the germline ends. Germline V CDR1 and CDR2: MNHEY, SVGEGT. The CDR3 totals 12 residues. The CDR3 reads CASSYLSYGYTF. The CDR3 DNA sequence: TGTGCCAGCAGTTACTTGAGCTATGGCTACACCTTC.

A single count supports this clone. The J gene is TRBJ1-5, the V gene TRBV10-3; 8 bases line up with TRBD1. Germline V gene data show CDR1 as ENHRY and CDR2 as SYGVKD. V lost 7 bases to trimming and J lost 3 bases; unmatched junction nucleotides: 5. The CDR3 spans 14 residues. The DNA for the CDR3 is TGTGCCATCAACCCAGGGGGCCCCAATCAGCCCCAGCATTTT. This gives the protein CAINPGGPNQPQHF.

The chain links TRBV4-2 to TRBJ1-2; 7 bases fit TRBD1. V lost 0 bases and J lost 8; bases outside the gene matches: 15. The CDR3 sequence is 17 residues long. Germline CDR1 LGHNA, CDR2 YNFKEQ. CDR3 residues: CASSQDLQGRIVEGYTF. DNA of the CDR3: TGTGCCAGCAGCCAAGATTTACAGGGGAGGATAGTAGAGGGCTACACCTTC.

This chain connects TRBV6-5 to TRBJ1-1, with no clear D. This CDR3 spans 13 amino acids. The V gene lost 6 bases and the J gene lost 0 bases, with 8 bases spanning the gap. The germline V gene has CDR1 MNHEY and CDR2 SVGAGI. The CDR3 DNA sequence: TGTGCCAGCAGAGCGGCAATGAACACTGAAGCTTTCTTT. This sequence encodes CASRAAMNTEAFF.

The rearrangement joins TRBV9 to TRBJ2-1; D gene uncertain. The V gene's germline CDR1 is SGDLS and CDR2 YYNGEE. The CDR3 has 15 amino acids. V lost 3 bases and J 4 bases, leaving 14 bases between the germline ends. The CDR3 sequence: CASSGPGFAYNEQFF. In DNA, the CDR3 is TGTGCCAGCAGCGGACCGGGTTTTGCTTACAATGAGCAGTTCTTC.

V and J are TRBV19 and TRBJ2-1; D unclear. This CDR3 contains 18 residues. Germline V lookup: CDR1 LNHDA, CDR2 SQIVND (reference sequence). V was trimmed by 6 bases and J by 1 base, leaving 22 bases between them. The CDR3 sequence: CASSKAPLEARSYNEQFF. CDR3 nucleotides: TGTGCCAGTAGCAAAGCGCCCCTAGAGGCACGATCCTACAATGAGCAGTTCTTC.

The J gene is TRBJ2-3, the V gene TRBV20-1; tentatively, D is TRBD2 (5 bases). V was shortened by 7 bases and J by 8 bases, with 13 bases between the two germline ends. CDR1 is DFQATT and CDR2 is SNEGSKA in the germline V gene (reference sequence). This CDR3 spans 11 amino acids. CDR3 nucleotide sequence: TGCAGTGTGGGAGAACAGCGTACGCAGTATTTT. Residues: CSVGEQRTQYF.

Worth noting for this clone: A read error may account for a junction end that differs from germline. The chain has TRBV5-1 and TRBJ2-7, with TRBD2 as a possible D gene (7 bases). This CDR3 spans 15 amino acids. Looked up from germline, CDR1 is SGHRS and CDR2 is YFSETQ. In DNA form, the CDR3 reads TGCGCCAGCACCTTGGGGGGGCAGGGGACATACGAGCAGTACTTC. Translation: CASTLGGQGTYEQYF.

Relative to its sample, this clone is medium-sized. This chain uses TRBV3-1 (or the pseudogene TRBV3-2) with TRBJ2-7; D is uncertain. V lost 0 bases to trimming and J lost 7 bases, with 7 bases between them. This CDR3 comprises 12 residues. CDR1 and CDR2 (germline): LGHDT, YNNKEL (reference sequence). The CDR3: CASSQESREQYF. The DNA of the CDR3 is TGTGCCAGCAGCCAAGAATCCCGGGAGCAGTACTTC.

The rearrangement uses TRBV6-6 and TRBJ2-1; D perhaps matches TRBD2 (5 bases). V was shortened by 2 bases and J by 11 bases, with 7 bases between the two germline ends. CDR3 length equals 11 residues. CDR1 MNHNY and CDR2 SVGAGI come from the germline V gene (reference sequence). This CDR3 is CASSYRGKQFF. The DNA of the CDR3 is TGTGCCAGCAGTTACCGGGGAAAGCAGTTCTTC.

The rearrangement joins TRBV5-4 to TRBJ2-1; TRBD2 matches 7 bases. The CDR3 has 16 amino acids. J lost 7 bases, V lost 0 bases, and 10 bases had no gene match. Per the germline V gene, CDR1 is SGHNT and CDR2 is YYREEE (reference sequence). For the CDR3, the DNA is TGTGCCAGCAGCTTGGATGGGCAACTGGGGGGGAATGAGCAGTTCTTC. Translation gives CASSLDGQLGGNEQFF.

The CDR3 is CASSLQGDTQYF. CDR3 nucleotides: TGTGCCAGCAGCCTCCAGGGTGATACGCAGTATTTT. V gene TRBV14 combines with J gene TRBJ2-3, with D possibly being TRBD1 (5 bases). The V end was cut by 4 bases, the J end by 6 bases, with 8 bases between. The germline V gene encodes CDR1 SGHDN and CDR2 FVKESK. This CDR3 comprises 12 residues.

The chain has TRBV9 and TRBJ1-1; possibly TRBD1 for D (6 bases). The CDR3 consists of 15 residues. Germline CDR1 and CDR2: SGDLS and YYNGEE. V was pared by 4 bases and J by 0 bases, with 13 bases between. CDR3 in amino acids: CASSFRDTLNTEAFF. CDR3 coding DNA: TGTGCCAGCAGCTTCCGGGACACCCTGAACACTGAAGCTTTCTTT.

This chain joins TRBV6-5 and TRBJ1-4; D may be TRBD1 (5 bases). This CDR3 spans 16 amino acids. Germline assignment: CDR1 MNHEY and CDR2 SVGAGI. V lost 4 bases and J 3 bases, leaving 15 bases between the germline ends. The CDR3 spells CASSSRQRVANEKLFF. CDR3 bases: TGTGCCAGCAGTTCCCGACAGCGAGTGGCTAATGAAAAACTGTTTTTT.

This chain joins TRBV6-1 and TRBJ2-7; a weak D match, TRBD1 (6 bases). Trimming left V 3 bases short and J 1 base short, with 10 bases between. The CDR3 is 14 residues long. Germline CDR1 is MNHNS and CDR2 is SASEGT. CDR3 loop: CASSDPTGSYEQYF. The CDR3 DNA is TGTGCCAGCAGTGACCCGACAGGTTCCTACGAGCAGTACTTC.

The table lists this clone with a count of one. The genes are TRBV3-1 (or the pseudogene TRBV3-2) and TRBJ1-6, with D perhaps matching TRBD1 (5 bases). The CDR3 totals 14 residues. Germline CDR1 and CDR2: LGHDT and YNNKEL (reference sequence). Trimming took 6 bases from V and 7 from J, leaving 13 bases between them. CDR3: CASRGRDRNSPLHF. CDR3 bases: TGTGCCAGCAGAGGGAGGGACCGGAATTCACCCCTCCACTTT.

The chain uses TRBV3-1 (or the pseudogene TRBV3-2) and TRBJ2-1; 9 bases agree with TRBD2. Germline V gene sequence: CDR1 LGHDT, CDR2 YNNKEL (reference sequence). V trimming: 0 bases; J trimming: 6 bases; junction bases outside the gene matches: 6. The CDR3 has 16 amino acids. The CDR3 sequence: CASSQDSGSRGNEQFF. CDR3 nucleotide sequence: TGTGCCAGCAGCCAAGATAGCGGGAGTAGGGGCAATGAGCAGTTCTTC.

V gene TRBV7-2 combines with J gene TRBJ2-7; unclear D gene. The V gene lost 3 bases and the J gene lost 2 bases, with 8 bases spanning the gap. CDR3 size: 13 residues. CDR1 is SGHTA and CDR2 is FQGNSA in the germline V gene. DNA for the CDR3: TGTGCCAGCAGCTTGGGCCGGACCTACGAGCAGTACTTC. Protein sequence: CASSLGRTYEQYF.

The genes are TRBV29-1 and TRBJ1-2; D is unclear. V lost 4 bases, J lost 5 bases, and 17 bases lay in between. Germline CDR1 and CDR2: SQVTM and ANQGSEA. CDR3 length: 14 residues. CDR3 coding DNA: TGCAGCGTTGCGTTCCGGGGAATGGGGTATGGCTACACCTTC. The encoded protein is CSVAFRGMGYGYTF.

This sequence joins TRBV18 and TRBJ2-7; 7 positions match TRBD1. The germline gives CDR1 KGHSH, CDR2 LQKENI. Trimming cost V 7 bases and J 0 bases; bases outside gene matches: 9. This CDR3 comprises 15 residues. The CDR3, as DNA: TGTGCCAGCTTCACCCGGGACAGAGGCTCCTACGAGCAGTACTTC. Residues: CASFTRDRGSYEQYF.